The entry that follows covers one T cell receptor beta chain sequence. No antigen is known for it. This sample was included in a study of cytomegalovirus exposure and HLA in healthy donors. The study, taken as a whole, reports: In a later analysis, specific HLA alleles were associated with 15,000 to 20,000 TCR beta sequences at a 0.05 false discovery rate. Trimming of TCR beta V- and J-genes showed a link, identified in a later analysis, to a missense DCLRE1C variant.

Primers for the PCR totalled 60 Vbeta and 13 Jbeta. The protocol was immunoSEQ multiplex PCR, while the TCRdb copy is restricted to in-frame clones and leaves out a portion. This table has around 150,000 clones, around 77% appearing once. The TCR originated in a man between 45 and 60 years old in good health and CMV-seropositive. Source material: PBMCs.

The CDR3 DNA follows: TGTGCCATCGGCGGGGGACAGGCATCCTACGAGCAGTACTTC. Encoded protein: CAIGGGQASYEQYF. The chain combines TRBV10-3 with TRBJ2-7; tentatively, D is TRBD1 (8 bases). The V gene lost 8 bases and the J gene lost 1 base, with 15 bases spanning the gap. Per the germline V gene, CDR1 is ENHRY and CDR2 is SYGVKD. This CDR3 has 14 residues.